One sample yielded the 19 T cell receptor beta chains listed below, sequenced in a study of HIV-infected patients and healthy controls. No cell fractionation was done, so the repertoire covers all unsorted peripheral blood T cells. cDNA was made from about 500 ng RNA using alpha and beta constant primers. Separate chain-specific third strand synthesis with multiplexing indices produced the alpha and beta libraries. A single record per CDR3 protein comes from TCRdb applying MiXCR to the 5' RACE reads. The sample has 9,500 to 13,000 distinct CDR3 sequences, roughly 5.2% seen once. Specimen: blood, collected before antiretroviral therapy. The receptor set was obtained from an adult with HIV infection.

This clonotype was observed at least ten times. The gene calls are TRBV6-1 and TRBJ2-3; TRBD2 agrees at 11 bases. The germline V gene has CDR1 MNHNS and CDR2 SASEGT. The V segment lost 2 bases and the J segment 4 bases; nucleotides outside the gene matches: 2. The CDR3 is 15 residues long. DNA of the CDR3: TGTGCCAGCAGTGAAACTAGCGGGGGCCCAGATACGCAGTATTTT. Residues: CASSETSGGPDTQYF.

The chain combines TRBV30 with TRBJ2-7; weak D call: TRBD1 (6 bases). Germline V CDR1 and CDR2: GTSNPN, SVGIG (reference sequence). This CDR3 has 13 amino acids. CDR3 protein: CALDEGRGYEQYF. Here the CDR3 DNA reads TGTGCTTTGGACGAAGGCAGGGGCTACGAGCAGTACTTC.

This clonotype appeared many times. V gene TRBV20-1 combines with J gene TRBJ1-6, with TRBD1 matching 8 bases. The CDR3 is 14 amino acids. The J segment lost 8 bases and the V segment lost 1 base, leaving 4 bases of the junction unmatched. CDR1 is DFQATT, CDR2 SNEGSKA, per germline (reference sequence). CDR3 protein: CSARVQGEHSPLHF. The DNA for the CDR3 is TGCAGTGCTAGAGTACAGGGGGAGCATTCACCCCTCCACTTT.

The rearrangement joins TRBV19 to TRBJ1-1, with D possibly matching TRBD1 (5 bases). Germline V gives CDR1 LNHDA, CDR2 SQIVND (reference sequence). This CDR3 is 13 amino acids long. Trimming shortened V by 4 bases and J by 5 bases, and 11 bases separated the two germline ends. CDR3 in DNA: TGTGCCAGTAGTACAGGGAGGAGTACTGAAGCTTTCTTT. It encodes CASSTGRSTEAFF.

This clonotype showed up many times. The V call is TRBV19, the J call TRBJ2-2; maybe TRBD2 (6 bases). Trimming shortened V by 9 bases and J by 3 bases, and 11 bases separated the two germline ends. The CDR3 extends over 13 amino acids. From germline, CDR1 is LNHDA and CDR2 SQIVND (reference sequence). CDR3 coding DNA: TGTGCCAGCTTCGGGACTGACACCGGGGAGCTGTTTTTT. Amino acids: CASFGTDTGELFF.

A few counts support this clonotype. This chain links TRBV19 with TRBJ2-2; D unresolved. This CDR3 has 14 residues. Trimming took 3 bases from V and 1 from J, leaving 6 bases between them. Germline CDR1 and CDR2: LNHDA and SQIVND (reference sequence). The CDR3 region is CASSIGRNTGELFF. CDR3 coding DNA: TGTGCCAGTAGTATCGGCAGGAACACCGGGGAGCTGTTTTTT.

This clonotype was seen repeatedly, ten times or more. The gene calls are TRBV12-3 or TRBV12-4 and TRBJ2-5; 8 bases are a match to TRBD1. With V trimmed by 5 bases and J by 4 bases, 9 bases remained unmatched. This CDR3 is built from 15 residues. CDR3 DNA: TGTGCCAGCAGTCCAGGATCAGGGGGCCGAGAGACCCAGTACTTC. Translating gives CASSPGSGGRETQYF.

Within the sample, this clonotype is medium-sized (0.01 to 0.1%). The J gene is TRBJ2-1, the V gene TRBV4-2, with 7 positions matching TRBD2. CDR3 length equals 15 residues. V lost 1 base and J lost 6; bases outside the gene matches: 6. Germline CDR1 LGHNA, CDR2 YNFKEQ. This chain's CDR3 is CASSQVAGVSNEQFF. The CDR3 nucleotides read TGTGCCAGCAGCCAAGTCGCGGGAGTAAGCAATGAGCAGTTCTTC.

This clonotype rates as medium-sized. V is TRBV4-1 and J is TRBJ2-7; D is possibly TRBD1 (6 bases). The CDR3 totals 16 residues. CDR1 is MGHRA and CDR2 is YSYEKL in the germline V gene. The V and J ends lost 4 bases and 2 bases respectively, with 18 bases between them. DNA for the CDR3: TGCGCCAGCAGCCCCGAGGGGGACCTACCCACCTACGAGCAGTACTTC. It is translated as CASSPEGDLPTYEQYF.

A note on this clonotype: The limits of the CDR3 on the DNA are not certain, so only TCRdb's listed CDR3 is given. The genes are TRBV5-1 and TRBJ2-7; the table names TRBD2, a call not compared with the DNA. Inclusive of both ends, the CDR3 amounts to 18 amino acids. Germline V gene sequence: CDR1 SGHRS, CDR2 YFSETQ. CDR3: CASSFYICSARVGLEQYF.

This clonotype was seen many times. V gene TRBV20-1 combines with J gene TRBJ1-4; D is uncertain. V shed 1 base and J shed 0 bases, with 6 bases lying between them. The CDR3 spans 14 residues. From germline, CDR1 is DFQATT and CDR2 SNEGSKA (reference sequence). The CDR3 DNA reads TGCAGTGCTAGAGGGGGAGCAACTAATGAAAAACTGTTTTTT. This gives the protein CSARGGATNEKLFF.

By share of the sample, this clonotype is medium-sized. V gene TRBV2 combines with J gene TRBJ1-5; the D is unclear. Germline V gene data show CDR1 as SNHLY and CDR2 as FYNNEI. The V and J ends lost 4 bases and 1 base respectively, with 17 bases between them. The CDR3 extends over 17 amino acids. For the CDR3, the DNA is TGTGCCAGCAGTGGCGGTCTAGGACTGGGCAGCAATCAGCCCCAGCATTTT. It translates to CASSGGLGLGSNQPQHF.

In its sample, this clonotype is medium-sized. The chain has TRBV27 and TRBJ2-7, with D perhaps given as TRBD1 or TRBD2 (6 bases each). Germline values: CDR1 MNHEY, CDR2 SMNVEV (reference sequence). V lost 5 bases and J 6 bases, leaving 17 bases between the germline ends. CDR3 size: 14 residues. The CDR3 sequence: CASSIGGSASEQYF. The CDR3 bases are TGTGCCAGCAGTATCGGGGGCTCGGCGTCCGAGCAGTACTTC.

By proportion, this clonotype is medium-sized. The genes are TRBV12-3 or TRBV12-4 and TRBJ1-5; 7 bases fit TRBD1. The CDR3 covers 15 residues. V gave up 7 bases and J gave up 2 bases; unmatched junction bases: 8. The CDR3 coding sequence is TGTGCCAGCATCTCGACAGGGTCGGGCAATCAGCCCCAGCATTTT. Amino acid sequence: CASISTGSGNQPQHF.

This clonotype was counted at least ten times. J is TRBJ1-2 and V is TRBV10-3; D possibly corresponds to TRBD1 (5 bases). The CDR3 has 16 residues. V shed 6 bases and J shed 1 base, with 18 bases lying between them. In germline, CDR1 is ENHRY, CDR2 SYGVKD. The CDR3 loop reads CAIRDKKEGLNYGYTF. CDR3 DNA: TGTGCCATCAGGGATAAGAAGGAGGGGCTTAACTATGGCTACACCTTC.

This clonotype was observed many times. This chain uses TRBV6-5 with TRBJ2-5; D is unresolved. The CDR3 has 14 residues. Germline-derived CDR1 and CDR2 are MNHEY and SVGAGI. With 5 bases removed from V and 4 bases from J, the gap between germline ends came to 14 bases. The CDR3 spells CASSPGFGRETQYF. The CDR3 bases are TGTGCCAGCAGTCCCGGATTTGGAAGAGAGACCCAGTACTTC.

This clonotype was detected ten times or more. The J gene is TRBJ2-7, the V gene TRBV12-3 or TRBV12-4, with D possibly being TRBD2 (7 bases). V gave up 3 bases and J gave up 5 bases, with 8 bases separating them. The CDR3 runs 12 residues. The CDR3 nucleotides read TGTGCCAGCAGTTTGGGGGGGCACGAGCAGTACTTC. Residues: CASSLGGHEQYF.

This clonotype is medium-sized by share. The chain links TRBV5-1 to TRBJ2-7; D is unresolved. Trimming pared 4 bases from V and 2 bases from J, leaving 10 bases between. The CDR3 spans 13 residues. CDR1 SGHRS and CDR2 YFSETQ come from the germline V gene. Written as DNA, the CDR3 is TGCGCCAGCAGCCCGGGCACGACCTACGAGCAGTACTTC. Translating gives CASSPGTTYEQYF.

By frequency in the sample, this clonotype is medium-sized. The CDR3 region is CASSLYPGQGTGELFF. The DNA of the CDR3 is TGTGCCAGCAGTTTATATCCGGGACAGGGAACCGGGGAGCTGTTTTTT. This chain joins TRBV28 and TRBJ2-2; 9 bases agree with TRBD1. Germline assignment: CDR1 MDHEN and CDR2 SYDVKM. There are 16 residues in the CDR3. The V segment lost 1 base and the J segment 5 bases; nucleotides outside the gene matches: 5. Complete variable domain (other parts from reference TRBV28 and TRBJ2-2): DVKVTQSSRYLVKRTGEKVFLECVQDMDHENMFWYRQDPGLGLRLIYFSYDVKMKEKGDIPEGYSVSREKKERFSLILESASTNQTSMYLCASSLYPGQGTGELFFGEGSRLTVL.